The clone carrying this TCR beta chain appeared many times. Its cognate antigen is unknown. The data are from a study of spatial heterogeneity in lung cancer. On the study more broadly: Consistent detection of more beta-chain than alpha-chain sequences was observed. Each unique TCR and UMI combination was seen more than ten times on average in raw reads.

The time point was: sample taken at primary tumor resection. Findings of the study overall: TCRs found ubiquitously expanded in tumor appeared in blood more at resection than at follow-up.

The CDR3 is made up of 17 amino acids. CDR1 and CDR2 (germline): LNHDA, SQIVND (reference sequence). The V gene end was trimmed by 6 bases and the J gene end by 0 bases; junction bases not matched to a gene: 10. TCRdb used MiXCR to reprocess the 5' RACE reads, holding one entry per CDR3 protein. The sample holds more than 60,000 distinct CDR3 sequences; 8% are singletons and the top ten take 6.8%. This TCR came from a male donor with early-stage non-small cell lung cancer. Sequenced here: PBMCs, sampled at surgery. This chain connects TRBV19 to TRBJ2-2, with 7 bases identical to TRBD1. CDR3 sequence (DNA): TGTGCCAGTAGGATACCCCTCGGGACAGCGAACACCGGGGAGCTGTTTTTT. It yields the protein CASRIPLGTANTGELFF.